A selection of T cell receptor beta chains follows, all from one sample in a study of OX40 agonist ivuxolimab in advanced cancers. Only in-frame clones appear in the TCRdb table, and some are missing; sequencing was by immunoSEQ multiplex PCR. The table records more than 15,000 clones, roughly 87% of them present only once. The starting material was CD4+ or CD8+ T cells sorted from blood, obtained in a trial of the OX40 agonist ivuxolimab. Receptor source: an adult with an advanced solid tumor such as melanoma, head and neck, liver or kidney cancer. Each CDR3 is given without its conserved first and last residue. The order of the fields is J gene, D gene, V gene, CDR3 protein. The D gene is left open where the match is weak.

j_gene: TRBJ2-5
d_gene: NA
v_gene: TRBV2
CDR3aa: ASKTVSGGSPIGTQY

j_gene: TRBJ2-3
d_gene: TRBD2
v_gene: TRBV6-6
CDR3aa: ASSRTSGSTDTQY

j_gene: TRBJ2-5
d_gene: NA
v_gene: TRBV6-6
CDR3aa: ASRGETQY

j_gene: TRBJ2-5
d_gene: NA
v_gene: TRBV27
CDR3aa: ASSPPGRAQVETQY

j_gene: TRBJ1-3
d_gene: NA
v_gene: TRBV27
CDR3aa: ASSPIGYSGNTIY

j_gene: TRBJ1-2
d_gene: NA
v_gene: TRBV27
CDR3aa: ASSYGTGSGYT

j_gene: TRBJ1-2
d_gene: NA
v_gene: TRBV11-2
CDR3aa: ASSETPVVPLVDYGYT

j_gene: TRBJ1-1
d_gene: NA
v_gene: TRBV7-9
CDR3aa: ASSLEFNGGTEAF

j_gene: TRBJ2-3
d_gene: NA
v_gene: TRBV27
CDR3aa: ASSSPGTRTDTQY

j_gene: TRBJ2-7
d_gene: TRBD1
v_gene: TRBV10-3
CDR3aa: ATYPRDRVTYEQY